This T cell receptor (beta chain) was documented in a study of T cell responses to AZD1222 COVID-19 vaccine. Both about-4-week and about-12-week second-dose recipients were combined. Points from the study as a whole: Regions 160-218 and 743-854 dominated among vaccine-associated CD4 TCRs spanning spike. In a largely white British group with more females than males, clonal diversity was possibly underestimated.

On this clone itself: The antigen is undetermined.

Repertoires were generated with immunoSEQ multiplex PCR, while TCRdb's copy carries only in-frame clones and drops some. The sample contains about 120,000 clones, around 90% of which appear only once. V lost 6 bases and J 5 bases, leaving 22 bases between the germline ends. Germline CDR1 MDHEN, CDR2 SYDVKM. CDR3 size: 16 residues. The starting material was peripheral blood, obtained 28 days after the second AZD1222 dose. The rearrangement uses TRBV28 and TRBJ1-2; the D is unclear. The clonotype originates from an adult who received the AZD1222 COVID-19 vaccine. Here the CDR3 DNA reads TGTGCCAGCAGCCAACTTTCAGAGGGAATATGGTATGGCTACACCTTC. Translation gives CASSQLSEGIWYGYTF.